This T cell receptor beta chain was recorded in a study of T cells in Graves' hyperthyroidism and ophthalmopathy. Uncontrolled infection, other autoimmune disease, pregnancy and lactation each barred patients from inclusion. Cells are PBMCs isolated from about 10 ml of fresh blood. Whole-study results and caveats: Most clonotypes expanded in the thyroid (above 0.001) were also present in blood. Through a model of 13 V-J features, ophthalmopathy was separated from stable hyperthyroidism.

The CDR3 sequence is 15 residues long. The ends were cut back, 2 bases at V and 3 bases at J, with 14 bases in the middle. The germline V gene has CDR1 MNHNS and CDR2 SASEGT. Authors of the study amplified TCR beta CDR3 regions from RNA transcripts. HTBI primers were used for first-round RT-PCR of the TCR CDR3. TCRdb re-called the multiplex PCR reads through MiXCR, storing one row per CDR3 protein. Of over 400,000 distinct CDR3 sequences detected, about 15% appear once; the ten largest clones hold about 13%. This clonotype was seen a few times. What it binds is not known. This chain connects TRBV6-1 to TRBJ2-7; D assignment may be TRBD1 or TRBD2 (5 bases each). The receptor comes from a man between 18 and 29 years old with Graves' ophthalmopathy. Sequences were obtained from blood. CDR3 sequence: CASSEFLGGGYEQYF. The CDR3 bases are TGTGCCAGCAGTGAATTTTTAGGTGGGGGCTACGAGCAGTACTTC.